Each of the 21 T cell receptor beta chains below was sequenced from the same sample in a study of patients and donors after allogeneic stem cell transplantation. Each CDR3 protein is one row after TCRdb ran MiXCR on the RT-PCR reads. The table includes about 110,000 distinct CDR3 sequences, approximately 40% detected once. Material: blood, either unsorted or a sorted T cell fraction (not recorded which). The receptors were gathered from a human donor who was either an allogeneic HSCT recipient or a stem cell or donor lymphocyte infusion donor (not recorded which). It is not recorded whose cells these are; they may come from a transplant donor.

This sequence joins TRBV7-8 and TRBJ2-3; 9 nucleotides agree with TRBD2. Unmatched junction bases numbered 8, after V lost 4 bases and J lost 3 bases. CDR3 length: 16 amino acids. Germline CDR1 is SGHVS and CDR2 is FQNEAQ. The CDR3 loop reads CASSSKSGRSTDTQYF. The DNA of the CDR3 is TGTGCCAGCAGCTCAAAGAGCGGGAGGTCGACAGATACGCAGTATTTT.

The gene calls are TRBV29-1 and TRBJ1-2; D unclear. The germline V gene encodes CDR1 SQVTM and CDR2 ANQGSEA. This CDR3 comprises 11 residues. The V end lost 8 bases, the J end lost 4 bases, and 11 bases lay between the germline ends. CDR3 DNA: TGCAGCTCCCGGACCAGCTATGGCTACACCTTC. This codes for CSSRTSYGYTF.

V usage is TRBV14 and J usage is TRBJ2-4; 7 nucleotides line up with TRBD2. This CDR3 contains 11 residues. The J segment lost 16 bases and the V segment lost 5 bases, leaving 8 bases of the junction unmatched. Germline loops: CDR1 SGHDN, CDR2 FVKESK. CDR3 bases: TGTGCCAGCAGCTCGGGACTACTCCTATACTTC. This translates into CASSSGLLLYF.

There are a few counts of this clonotype. The chain carries TRBV30 and TRBJ1-1; D possibly corresponds to TRBD1 (5 bases). Germline lookup yields CDR1 GTSNPN and CDR2 SVGIG (reference sequence). This CDR3 has 13 residues. With 5 bases removed from V and 1 base from J, the gap between germline ends came to 11 bases. CDR3 region: CAWGWDWNTEAFF. The CDR3 DNA reads TGTGCCTGGGGGTGGGACTGGAACACTGAAGCTTTCTTT.

This clonotype has a handful of counts. The chain employs TRBV25-1 and TRBJ1-1, with 7 bases matching TRBD1. The length of the CDR3 is 17 residues. The trim removed 8 bases at V and 0 bases at J, leaving 15 bases unmatched. Germline V gene data show CDR1 as MGHDK and CDR2 as SYGVNS. The CDR3 loop reads CASGEALMTGLNTEAFF. As DNA, the CDR3 is TGTGCCAGCGGAGAGGCCCTGATGACAGGGCTGAACACTGAAGCTTTCTTT.

The DNA of the CDR3 is TGTGCCAGCAGTCTCGGGACAGGGACTTCACCCCTCCACTTT. Protein product: CASSLGTGTSPLHF. J is TRBJ1-6 and V is TRBV28; TRBD1 agrees at 9 bases. The ends lost 5 bases at V and 9 bases at J; junction bases unmatched: 5. In germline, CDR1 is MDHEN, CDR2 SYDVKM. The CDR3 length is 14 residues.

The chain uses TRBV5-1 and TRBJ1-2; a weak D match, TRBD1 (5 bases). Trimming removed 0 bases from V and 3 bases from J, with 12 bases in between. The CDR3 has 15 residues. In germline, CDR1 is SGHRS, CDR2 YFSETQ. The CDR3 here is CASSLGGGADYGYTF. The CDR3 bases are TGCGCCAGCAGCTTGGGTGGTGGGGCAGACTATGGCTACACCTTC.

This chain joins TRBV29-1 and TRBJ2-1; 10 bases align to TRBD2. Trimming removed 7 bases from V and 4 bases from J; junction bases left unmatched: 13. Germline loops: CDR1 SQVTM, CDR2 ANQGSEA. The CDR3 consists of 16 residues. The CDR3 DNA reads as TGCAGCGGTCGTGGAAGCGGGAGGGCCGGGTACAATGAGCAGTTCTTC. It encodes CSGRGSGRAGYNEQFF.

The table lists this clonotype with a few counts. CDR3 sequence (DNA): TGTGCCAGCAGTTTTGTGCACTTCTTCAATCAGCCCCAGCATTTT. Amino acids: CASSFVHFFNQPQHF. This chain connects TRBV28 to TRBJ1-5; D remains unclear. The germline gives CDR1 MDHEN, CDR2 SYDVKM. The CDR3 extends over 15 amino acids. V gave up 3 bases and J gave up 3 bases, with 12 bases separating them.

The chain's CDR3 is CSALDPSTYEQYF. In DNA form, the CDR3 reads TGCAGTGCATTGGACCCATCTACCTACGAGCAGTACTTC. This chain joins TRBV20-1 and TRBJ2-7; D is unresolved. Germline V gives CDR1 DFQATT, CDR2 SNEGSKA (reference sequence). The V and J ends lost 6 bases and 2 bases respectively, with 14 bases between them. The CDR3 covers 13 residues.

In its sample, this clonotype was seen a few times. CDR3: CASSSSRPGLTEQFF. DNA of the CDR3: TGTGCCAGCAGTTCTAGCCGCCCCGGCTTGACGGAGCAGTTCTTC. The chain uses TRBV6-2 or TRBV6-3 and TRBJ2-1, with D possibly being TRBD2 (5 bases). Trimming pared 4 bases from V and 10 bases from J, leaving 20 bases between. The germline V gene encodes CDR1 MNHEY and CDR2 SVGEGT. CDR3 length equals 15 residues.

This clonotype was seen ten or more times. This rearrangement joins TRBV9 to TRBJ2-1, with 10 bases aligning to TRBD2. The germline V gene has CDR1 SGDLS and CDR2 YYNGEE. J lost 9 bases, V lost 3 bases, and 12 bases had no gene match. The CDR3 length is 16 residues. The CDR3 protein is CASSALIAGGSGEQFF. The CDR3 DNA reads as TGTGCCAGCAGCGCCTTAATAGCGGGAGGCTCGGGTGAGCAGTTCTTC. Based on the CDR3 plus reference TRBV9 and TRBJ2-1, the full variable domain is DSGVTQTPKHLITATGQRVTLRCSPRSGDLSVYWYQQSLDQGLQFLIQYYNGEERAKGNILERFSAQQFPDLHSELNLSSLELGDSALYFCASSALIAGGSGEQFFGPGTRLTVL.

The chain carries TRBV20-1 and TRBJ2-3, with 9 bases lining up with TRBD2. Germline CDR1 DFQATT, CDR2 SNEGSKA (reference sequence). The CDR3 extends over 15 amino acids. J lost 6 bases, V lost 0 bases, and 7 bases had no gene match. DNA of the CDR3: TGCAGTGCTAGAGACCCGACTAGCGGAGTCGATACGCAGTATTTT. Protein product: CSARDPTSGVDTQYF.

V usage is TRBV5-4 and J usage is TRBJ2-5, with D possibly TRBD2 on 5 matching bases. CDR3 length equals 14 residues. Per the germline V gene, CDR1 is SGHNT and CDR2 is YYREEE (reference sequence). V lost 4 bases and J 5 bases, leaving 15 bases between the germline ends. This CDR3 reads CASSHVSGRETQYF. DNA of the CDR3: TGTGCCAGCAGCCATGTTTCGGGAAGGGAGACCCAGTACTTC. Looking up the rest from reference TRBV5-4 and TRBJ2-5 gives the full variable domain: ETGVTQSPTHLIKTRGQQVTLRCSSQSGHNTVSWYQQALGQGPQFIFQYYREEENGRGNFPPRFSGLQFPNYSSELNVNALELDDSALYLCASSHVSGRETQYFGPGTRLLVL.

The V call is TRBV15, the J call TRBJ2-3; tentative D call: TRBD2 (6 bases). The CDR3 runs to 15 residues. Looked up from germline, CDR1 is LNHNV and CDR2 is YYDKDF (reference sequence). V was shortened by 0 bases and J by 8 bases, with 15 bases between the two germline ends. DNA of the CDR3: TGTGCCACCAGCAGAGATCCATGGTCGGGAGCTACGCAGTATTTT. Its protein product is CATSRDPWSGATQYF.

The chain carries TRBV9 and TRBJ1-6; D possibly corresponds to TRBD1 (5 bases). The CDR3 sequence is 15 residues long. Germline loops: CDR1 SGDLS, CDR2 YYNGEE. V was cut by 1 base and J by 5 bases, with 10 bases left in between. The CDR3 DNA is TGTGCCAGCAGCGTAACCCCGGGGGATAATTCACCCCTCCACTTT. Its translation is CASSVTPGDNSPLHF. Variable domain in full (rest from reference TRBV9 and TRBJ1-6): DSGVTQTPKHLITATGQRVTLRCSPRSGDLSVYWYQQSLDQGLQFLIQYYNGEERAKGNILERFSAQQFPDLHSELNLSSLELGDSALYFCASSVTPGDNSPLHFGNGTRLTVT.

This chain uses TRBV4-3 with TRBJ2-3; D not resolved. V lost 0 bases to trimming and J lost 4 bases, with 11 bases between them. The CDR3 length is 15 residues. Germline assignment: CDR1 LGHNA and CDR2 YSLEER. The CDR3 loop reads CASSQDFSLPDTQYF. The CDR3 DNA follows: TGCGCCAGCAGCCAAGATTTTAGCCTCCCAGATACGCAGTATTTT.

This chain uses TRBV20-1 with TRBJ2-1; the D call may be TRBD1 or TRBD2 (7 bases each). This CDR3 has 15 residues. Germline values: CDR1 DFQATT, CDR2 SNEGSKA (reference sequence). V shed 3 bases and J shed 8 bases, with 20 bases lying between them. DNA of the CDR3: TGCAGTGCTAGTTTTTCGAGCGGGGACAGCTATGAGCAGTTCTTC. Protein product: CSASFSSGDSYEQFF.

The rearrangement uses TRBV28 and TRBJ2-5; D is unclear. Trimming took off 4 bases at V and 5 bases at J, with 20 bases between the two ends. CDR3 length: 16 amino acids. Germline V CDR1 and CDR2: MDHEN, SYDVKM. This chain's CDR3 is CASSSGYLGSGETQYF. DNA for the CDR3: TGTGCCAGCAGTTCCGGTTATCTGGGATCGGGCGAGACCCAGTACTTC.

V gene TRBV20-1 combines with J gene TRBJ1-6; 7 bases match TRBD1. CDR3 length equals 12 residues. The V gene end was trimmed by 3 bases and the J gene end by 10 bases; junction bases not matched to a gene: 3. CDR1 is DFQATT, CDR2 SNEGSKA, per germline (reference sequence). In DNA form, the CDR3 reads TGCAGTGCTAGCACAGGGGACTCACCCCTCCACTTT. Its translation is CSASTGDSPLHF.

The chain joins TRBV20-1 to TRBJ2-7; perhaps TRBD1 as D (6 bases). V gave up 0 bases and J gave up 0 bases, with 9 bases separating them. CDR1 is DFQATT and CDR2 is SNEGSKA in the germline V gene (reference sequence). The CDR3 is 14 residues long. The CDR3 nucleotides read TGCAGTGCTAGAGATGGGGACATCTCCTACGAGCAGTACTTC. Translation: CSARDGDISYEQYF.